This is a list of T cell receptor beta chains from one sample in a study of blood T cell repertoires in COVID-19. Assay used: immunoSEQ multiplex PCR; TCRdb lists only in-frame clones, some missing. The sample has over 200,000 clones; roughly nine tenths are singletons. Source material: peripheral blood. The receptor set was obtained from a woman under 30 who had recovered from COVID-19. CDR3s include the opening cysteine and the closing phenylalanine or tryptophan. The D gene is left open where the match is weak. Expanded clones get a size class; other rows say once, few or many, or leave the size out.

size: NA
V: TRBV6-6
D: NA
J: TRBJ2-2
CDR3: CASSYGLARELFF
DNA: TGTGCCAGCAGTTACGGGCTAGCAAGGGAGCTGTTTTTT

size: few
V: TRBV7-7
D: TRBD2
J: TRBJ2-7
CDR3: CASSMGLAGGIDEQYF
DNA: TGTGCCAGCAGCATGGGGCTAGCGGGAGGGATCGACGAGCAGTACTTC

size: NA
V: TRBV7-9
D: TRBD1
J: TRBJ2-2
CDR3: CASSLQGTANTGELFF
DNA: TGTGCCAGCAGCTTACAAGGGACAGCGAACACCGGGGAGCTGTTTTTT

size: NA
V: TRBV18
D: TRBD2
J: TRBJ2-3
CDR3: CASSPPGTRENTDTQYF
DNA: TGTGCCAGCTCACCCCCCGGGACTAGGGAGAACACAGATACGCAGTATTTT

size: NA
V: TRBV11-2
D: NA
J: TRBJ1-5
CDR3: CASSLGQSNQPQHF
DNA: TGTGCCAGCAGCTTAGGGCAGAGCAATCAGCCCCAGCATTTT

size: NA
V: TRBV5-4
D: TRBD2
J: TRBJ2-7
CDR3: CASSTSTSGSYEQYF
DNA: TGTGCCAGCAGCACTTCCACTAGCGGGTCCTACGAGCAGTACTTC

size: NA
V: TRBV13
D: NA
J: TRBJ2-7
CDR3: CASSGPGDLRGEQYF
DNA: TGTGCCAGCAGCGGGCCCGGGGACTTGCGTGGGGAGCAGTACTTC

size: NA
V: TRBV6-2/TRBV6-3
D: TRBD2
J: TRBJ2-3
CDR3: CASSYRGGSTDTQYF
DNA: TGTGCCAGCAGTTACCGGGGGGGGAGCACAGATACGCAGTATTTT

size: NA
V: TRBV6-4
D: NA
J: TRBJ1-1
CDR3: CASSAGPNTEAFF
DNA: TGTGCCAGCAGTGCGGGTCCGAACACTGAAGCTTTCTTT

size: NA
V: TRBV6-5
D: NA
J: TRBJ1-4
CDR3: CASRSGEGTNEKLFF
DNA: TGTGCCAGCAGGTCAGGGGAGGGAACTAATGAAAAACTGTTTTTT

size: NA
V: TRBV4-3
D: NA
J: TRBJ1-5
CDR3: CASSQDWTDNQPQHF
DNA: TGCGCCAGCAGCCAAGATTGGACAGACAATCAGCCCCAGCATTTT

size: NA
V: TRBV30
D: NA
J: TRBJ2-3
CDR3: CAWSVGHSAATDTQYF
DNA: TGTGCCTGGAGTGTTGGACACTCTGCGGCCACAGATACGCAGTATTTT

size: NA
V: TRBV5-4
D: NA
J: TRBJ1-2
CDR3: CASSSRQNYGYTF
DNA: TGTGCCAGCAGTTCCCGACAGAACTATGGCTACACCTTC

size: NA
V: TRBV27
D: TRBD2
J: TRBJ2-2
CDR3: CASSASGLAGANTGELFF
DNA: TGTGCCAGCAGTGCCTCTGGACTAGCGGGAGCGAACACCGGGGAGCTGTTTTTT

size: NA
V: TRBV29-1
D: TRBD2
J: TRBJ2-3
CDR3: CSVEEGIAGIPSTDTQYF
DNA: TGCAGCGTTGAAGAAGGTATAGCGGGAATACCTAGCACAGATACGCAGTATTTT

size: NA
V: TRBV7-2
D: TRBD1
J: TRBJ2-7
CDR3: CASSFTGTVPQEQYF
DNA: TGTGCCAGCAGCTTCACAGGGACAGTTCCTCAGGAGCAGTACTTC

size: NA
V: TRBV7-2
D: NA
J: TRBJ1-1
CDR3: CASSATVEAFF
DNA: TGTGCCAGCAGCGCGACAGTTGAAGCTTTCTTT

size: NA
V: TRBV25-1
D: NA
J: TRBJ2-1
CDR3: CASSNTGSPYNEQFF
DNA: TGTGCCAGCAGCAACACAGGGTCCCCCTACAATGAGCAGTTCTTC

size: NA
V: TRBV4-1
D: NA
J: TRBJ2-7
CDR3: CASSHVLQSSYEQYF
DNA: TGCGCCAGCAGCCACGTATTACAAAGCTCCTACGAGCAGTACTTC

size: NA
V: TRBV6-2/TRBV6-3
D: TRBD2
J: TRBJ2-2
CDR3: CASSYDVLAGATGELFF
DNA: TGTGCCAGCAGTTACGATGTACTAGCGGGAGCCACCGGGGAGCTGTTTTTT

size: NA
V: TRBV10-2
D: TRBD2
J: TRBJ2-1
CDR3: CASSDPSGGYNEQFF
DNA: TGCGCCAGCAGTGATCCTAGCGGGGGATACAATGAGCAGTTCTTC

size: NA
V: TRBV23-1
D: NA
J: TRBJ2-7
CDR3: CASSQSRGGTSYEQYF
DNA: TGCGCCAGCAGTCAATCGAGGGGGGGCACTTCTTACGAGCAGTACTTC

size: NA
V: TRBV27
D: NA
J: TRBJ2-1
CDR3: CASSAGASGYNEQFF
DNA: TGTGCCAGCAGTGCGGGGGCTAGCGGATACAATGAGCAGTTCTTC

size: NA
V: TRBV7-2
D: NA
J: TRBJ1-5
CDR3: CASSLAPWRNSNQPQHF
DNA: TGTGCCAGCAGCTTAGCCCCTTGGAGAAATAGCAATCAGCCCCAGCATTTT

size: NA
V: TRBV13
D: NA
J: TRBJ2-3
CDR3: CASSLGRLVTDTQYF
DNA: TGTGCCAGCAGCTTAGGTCGACTTGTCACAGATACGCAGTATTTT

size: NA
V: TRBV7-2
D: TRBD1
J: TRBJ1-5
CDR3: CASSWDRDGQPQHF
DNA: TGTGCCAGCAGCTGGGACAGGGATGGTCAGCCCCAGCATTTT

size: NA
V: TRBV4-2
D: TRBD2
J: TRBJ2-7
CDR3: CASSQGGRAWEQYF
DNA: TGTGCCAGCAGCCAAGGCGGGAGGGCCTGGGAGCAGTACTTC

size: NA
V: TRBV27
D: NA
J: TRBJ2-1
CDR3: CASSLTGNEQFF
DNA: TGTGCCAGCAGTCTTACGGGGAATGAGCAGTTCTTC

size: NA
V: TRBV6-5
D: NA
J: TRBJ2-1
CDR3: CASSYHDNPSYNEQFF
DNA: TGTGCCAGCAGTTACCACGACAATCCTTCCTACAATGAGCAGTTCTTC

size: once
V: TRBV10-1
D: NA
J: TRBJ1-1
CDR3: CASSDPMNTEAFF
DNA: TGCGCCAGCAGTGACCCTATGAACACTGAAGCTTTCTTT

size: NA
V: TRBV30
D: NA
J: TRBJ2-7
CDR3: CAWMAGTYEQYF
DNA: TGTGCCTGGATGGCGGGGACCTACGAGCAGTACTTC

size: NA
V: TRBV13
D: NA
J: TRBJ2-3
CDR3: CASSLGGIGSTDTQYF
DNA: TGTGCCAGCAGCTTAGGCGGGATAGGAAGCACAGATACGCAGTATTTT

size: NA
V: TRBV28
D: TRBD1
J: TRBJ1-1
CDR3: CASSARTGWTEAFF
DNA: TGTGCCAGCAGTGCCCGGACAGGGTGGACTGAAGCTTTCTTT

size: few
V: TRBV24-1
D: TRBD1
J: TRBJ2-2
CDR3: CATSGQSPGQKVTGELFF
DNA: TGTGCCACCAGTGGGCAATCTCCGGGACAGAAGGTGACCGGGGAGCTGTTTTTT

size: once
V: TRBV7-9
D: NA
J: TRBJ2-7
CDR3: CASSLVDYRNLLYEQYF
DNA: TGTGCCAGCAGCTTAGTCGATTACAGAAACTTACTCTACGAGCAGTACTTC

size: NA
V: TRBV14
D: NA
J: TRBJ2-7
CDR3: CASSLRVADEQYF
DNA: TGTGCCAGCAGCCTCCGGGTTGCGGACGAGCAGTACTTC

size: NA
V: TRBV15
D: NA
J: TRBJ2-1
CDR3: CATSSTRALVSQGNEQFF
DNA: TGTGCCACCAGCAGCACTCGGGCTCTGGTCTCCCAGGGGAATGAGCAGTTCTTC

size: NA
V: TRBV10-3
D: NA
J: TRBJ2-1
CDR3: CAIRQSGSQYNEQFF
DNA: TGTGCCATCAGACAAAGCGGCTCTCAGTACAATGAGCAGTTCTTC

size: NA
V: TRBV25-1
D: TRBD2
J: TRBJ2-1
CDR3: CASSAPGTSRHNEQFF
DNA: TGTGCCAGCAGTGCCCCCGGGACTAGCAGACACAATGAGCAGTTCTTC

size: NA
V: TRBV29-1
D: TRBD2
J: TRBJ2-1
CDR3: CSVGLAGSGNEQFF
DNA: TGCAGCGTTGGACTAGCGGGATCGGGCAATGAGCAGTTCTTC

size: NA
V: TRBV5-1
D: TRBD2
J: TRBJ2-1
CDR3: CASSSVPGLAGGPNEQFF
DNA: TGCGCCAGCAGCTCCGTCCCGGGACTAGCGGGAGGGCCAAATGAGCAGTTCTTC

size: few
V: TRBV7-7
D: TRBD2
J: TRBJ2-7
CDR3: CASPLSRGPFLSGGPYEQYF
DNA: TGTGCCAGTCCCCTAAGCAGGGGCCCCTTTCTATCGGGAGGGCCCTACGAGCAGTACTTC

size: NA
V: TRBV5-4
D: NA
J: TRBJ2-1
CDR3: CASSLELRPENEQFF
DNA: TGTGCCAGCAGCTTGGAGTTGCGCCCTGAAAATGAGCAGTTCTTC

size: NA
V: TRBV19
D: TRBD1
J: TRBJ1-1
CDR3: CASTPGGNTEAFF
DNA: TGTGCCAGTACGCCAGGGGGGAACACTGAAGCTTTCTTT

size: NA
V: TRBV4-2
D: TRBD2
J: TRBJ2-1
CDR3: CASSQDRQRGYNEQFF
DNA: TGTGCCAGCAGCCAAGATAGGCAGCGGGGCTACAATGAGCAGTTCTTC